These 32 T cell receptor beta chains were all obtained from the same sample, sequenced in a study of blood T cell repertoires in COVID-19. Clones were sequenced by immunoSEQ multiplex PCR, and TCRdb holds only the in-frame ones, with some missing. The sample contains about 140,000 clones, roughly 85% of which appear only once. Sequenced sample: peripheral blood. These receptor sequences come from a human donor in a cohort sampled during active COVID-19.

V gene TRBV28 combines with J gene TRBJ1-6; the D gene is possibly TRBD1 (6 bases). The CDR3 length is 20 residues. Trimming shortened V by 6 bases and J by 6 bases, and 30 bases separated the two germline ends. The germline gives CDR1 MDHEN, CDR2 SYDVKM. The CDR3 loop is CASSHEGGKGGWRRNSPLHF. The CDR3 nucleotides read TGTGCCAGCAGCCATGAGGGTGGTAAAGGGGGATGGAGACGTAATTCACCCCTCCACTTT.

V and J are TRBV30 and TRBJ1-2, with a possible D match to TRBD1 (5 bases). The germline gives CDR1 GTSNPN, CDR2 SVGIG (reference sequence). Trimming left V 3 bases short and J 8 bases short, with 10 bases between. This CDR3 has 11 amino acids. CDR3 region: CAWRGGGGYTF. The CDR3 coding sequence is TGTGCCTGGAGAGGCGGGGGAGGCTACACCTTC.

With regard to this clone: At one boundary the junction diverges from the germline segment, which might be a read error. V and J are TRBV7-7 and TRBJ2-1; 9 bases line up with TRBD2. CDR3 length: 16 amino acids. The germline gives CDR1 SSHAT, CDR2 FNYEAQ (reference sequence). The CDR3 DNA follows: TGTGCTAGCAGCTTAGACGCGGCTAGCGGGATTAATGAGCAGTTCTTC. This codes for CASSLDAASGINEQFF. Looking up the rest from reference TRBV7-7 and TRBJ2-1 gives the full variable domain: GAGVSQSPRYKVTKRGQDVTLRCDPISSHATLYWYQQALGQGPEFLTYFNYEAQPDKSGLPSDRFSAERPEGSISTLTIQRTEQRDSAMYRCASSLDAASGINEQFFGPGTRLTVL.

The chain carries TRBV12-3 or TRBV12-4 and TRBJ2-7; 9 bases agree with TRBD1. CDR3 length: 13 amino acids. V was clipped by 3 bases and J by 6 bases; unmatched bases: 3. The DNA of the CDR3 is TGTGCCAGCAGTTTTCTGGACAGGGGCGAGCAGTACTTC. This gives the protein CASSFLDRGEQYF.

The V and J genes are TRBV30 and TRBJ1-2; TRBD1 aligns across 11 bases. CDR1 and CDR2 (germline): GTSNPN, SVGIG (reference sequence). Trimming cost V 8 bases and J 3 bases; bases outside gene matches: 5. The CDR3 is 13 residues long. CDR3 in amino acids: CAGGQGVDYGYTF. In DNA, the CDR3 is TGTGCCGGGGGACAGGGGGTAGACTATGGCTACACCTTC.

The V call is TRBV24-1, the J call TRBJ2-3; D is perhaps TRBD2 (6 bases). V was clipped by 3 bases and J by 5 bases, with 14 bases between them. Germline assignment: CDR1 KGHDR and CDR2 SFDVKD. CDR3 length: 15 residues. The CDR3 protein is CATSDPRSGGDTQYF. The CDR3 DNA reads TGTGCCACCAGTGATCCCCGATCCGGGGGAGATACGCAGTATTTT.

The table lists this clone with a count of one. This chain joins TRBV6-2 or TRBV6-3 and TRBJ2-2, with D unresolved. Looked up from germline, CDR1 is MNHEY and CDR2 is SVGEGT. With 2 bases removed from V and 3 bases from J, the gap between germline ends came to 7 bases. This CDR3 is 14 amino acids long. In DNA, the CDR3 is TGTGCCAGCAGTTACGCCCTATACACCGGGGAGCTGTTTTTT. Translating it yields CASSYALYTGELFF.

The J gene is TRBJ2-3, the V gene TRBV3-1 (or the pseudogene TRBV3-2), with TRBD2 matching 10 bases. Looked up from germline, CDR1 is LGHDT and CDR2 is YNNKEL (reference sequence). The trim removed 1 base at V and 8 bases at J, leaving 6 bases unmatched. There are 15 residues in the CDR3. DNA for the CDR3: TGTGCCAGCAGCCAAGTTTTAGCGGGGGGCCCTACGCAGTATTTT. It specifies CASSQVLAGGPTQYF.

This chain joins TRBV28 and TRBJ1-5; 7 bases line up with TRBD1. The CDR3 is 15 residues long. With 5 bases clipped from V and 0 bases from J, the junction kept 4 bases outside the gene matches. Germline CDR1 is MDHEN and CDR2 is SYDVKM. The CDR3 sequence: CASSGRGNSNQPQHF. The CDR3 DNA reads as TGTGCCAGCAGTGGCAGGGGGAATAGCAATCAGCCCCAGCATTTT.

The chain recombines TRBV9 with TRBJ1-2; TRBD1 agrees at 7 bases. CDR1 and CDR2 (germline): SGDLS, YYNGEE. This CDR3 has 14 amino acids. With V trimmed by 3 bases and J by 4 bases, 6 bases remained unmatched. The CDR3, as DNA: TGTGCCAGCAGCGCCGGACAGGACCTCTATGGCTACACCTTC. Amino acid sequence: CASSAGQDLYGYTF.

The rearrangement uses TRBV9 and TRBJ2-7; 7 nucleotides agree with TRBD2. CDR1 is SGDLS, CDR2 YYNGEE, per germline. The junction had 5 bases not matched to a gene; V was cut back by 2 bases and J by 3 bases. CDR3 length equals 14 residues. CDR3 sequence (DNA): TGTGCCAGCAGCGTTAGCGGCGGGGGCTACGAGCAGTACTTC. Translating it yields CASSVSGGGYEQYF.

In its sample, this clone was seen a few times. This chain joins TRBV7-9 and TRBJ1-2, with 8 bases lining up with TRBD1. CDR1 and CDR2 (germline): SEHNR, FQNEAQ (reference sequence). The CDR3 is 14 amino acids. Trimming at V came to 5 bases and at J to 4 bases, leaving 6 bases not matched to a gene. The CDR3 region has the DNA TGTGCCAGCAGCGCGACAGGGGCGATCTATGGCTACACCTTC. Translating it yields CASSATGAIYGYTF.

The genes are TRBV19 and TRBJ1-1, with a possible D match to TRBD1 (5 bases). The CDR3 sequence is 13 residues long. Germline lookup yields CDR1 LNHDA and CDR2 SQIVND (reference sequence). The V and J ends lost 10 bases and 5 bases respectively, with 17 bases between them. CDR3 in DNA: TGTGCCACTTTACCAATGGGGGGAACTGAAGCTTTCTTT. Its protein is CATLPMGGTEAFF.

The rearrangement links TRBV27 to TRBJ2-5; D unclear. The length of the CDR3 is 14 residues. V was clipped by 5 bases and J by 4 bases, with 14 bases between them. Germline CDR1 MNHEY, CDR2 SMNVEV (reference sequence). The chain's CDR3 is CASSPGGVRETQYF. CDR3 nucleotide sequence: TGTGCCAGCAGTCCTGGCGGCGTGAGAGAGACCCAGTACTTC.

This rearrangement joins TRBV2 to TRBJ2-2, with TRBD2 matching 8 bases. The V gene's germline CDR1 is SNHLY and CDR2 FYNNEI. The CDR3 runs 16 residues. J gave up 2 bases and V 3 bases, and 5 bases lay outside the gene matches. This chain's CDR3 is CASSEELAANTGELFF. The CDR3 bases are TGTGCCAGCAGTGAGGAACTAGCGGCCAACACCGGGGAGCTGTTTTTT.

The chain links TRBV30 to TRBJ2-5; D perhaps matches TRBD2 (5 bases). The CDR3 loop spans 12 amino acids. The V end lost 1 base, the J end lost 9 bases, and 12 bases lay between the germline ends. Per the germline V gene, CDR1 is GTSNPN and CDR2 is SVGIG (reference sequence). The CDR3 nucleotides are TGTGCCTGGAGTGACCGGGGAAGGGCCCAGTACTTC. Its translation is CAWSDRGRAQYF.

The chain employs TRBV11-1 and TRBJ2-7; 7 nucleotides align to TRBD2. V trimming: 4 bases; J trimming: 2 bases; junction bases outside the gene matches: 5. The CDR3 spans 14 residues. Looked up from germline, CDR1 is SGHAT and CDR2 is FQDESV (reference sequence). In DNA form, the CDR3 reads TGTGCCAGCAGCTCTGGACTAGGGCCCTACGAGCAGTACTTC. Residues: CASSSGLGPYEQYF.

The rearrangement joins TRBV4-3 to TRBJ1-4; 7 bases map to TRBD1. The ends lost 3 bases at V and 8 bases at J; junction bases unmatched: 6. This CDR3 has 14 residues. CDR1 LGHNA and CDR2 YSLEER come from the germline V gene. Written as DNA, the CDR3 is TGCGCCAGCAGCCATGACAGGGTCGGCGAAAAACTGTTTTTT. Amino acids: CASSHDRVGEKLFF.

This clone was seen just once. This chain joins TRBV11-1 and TRBJ1-1, with unresolved D. V lost 3 bases and J lost 2, with 7 bases in between. Germline values: CDR1 SGHAT, CDR2 FQDESV (reference sequence). CDR3 length: 13 amino acids. CDR3 coding DNA: TGTGCCAGCAGCTTGAGCAAAAACACTGAAGCTTTCTTT. It specifies CASSLSKNTEAFF.

This clone was picked up one time. The J gene is TRBJ2-1, the V gene TRBV24-1, with TRBD2 matching 15 bases. The CDR3 is made up of 18 amino acids. The V and J ends lost 5 bases and 8 bases, in that order; junction bases with no gene match: 12. Germline values: CDR1 KGHDR, CDR2 SFDVKD. The CDR3 is CATSGGLAGGPGEYEQFF. CDR3 nucleotide sequence: TGTGCCACCAGTGGTGGACTAGCGGGAGGGCCTGGAGAGTATGAGCAGTTCTTC.

The chain is built from TRBV6-5 and TRBJ1-2; 9 positions agree with TRBD1. With V trimmed by 6 bases and J by 8 bases, 7 bases remained unmatched. The CDR3 consists of 13 residues. Germline CDR1 and CDR2: MNHEY and SVGAGI. For the CDR3, the DNA is TGTGCCAGCAGGGGACAGGGTGGCTTCGGCTACACCTTC. Translation gives CASRGQGGFGYTF.

The CDR3 DNA is TGTGCCAGCAGCTTCCCAGGACGGGAGGGCCCAGATACGCAGTATTTT. Translated: CASSFPGREGPDTQYF. The chain couples TRBV5-4 to TRBJ2-3; 8 bases fit TRBD2. This CDR3 has 16 amino acids. With 2 bases clipped from V and 4 bases from J, the junction kept 9 bases outside the gene matches. Germline CDR1 is SGHNT and CDR2 is YYREEE (reference sequence).

The DNA for the CDR3 is TGCGCCAGCAGCCTGGACTCCATCAGCACAGATACGCAGTATTTT. It translates to CASSLDSISTDTQYF. The V and J genes are TRBV5-1 and TRBJ2-3, with a tentative D call TRBD2 (5 bases). The CDR3 totals 15 residues. CDR1 and CDR2 (germline): SGHRS, YFSETQ. With 4 bases removed from V and 0 bases from J, the gap between germline ends came to 12 bases.

This chain links TRBV19 with TRBJ2-2, with 14 positions matching TRBD2. Trimming took 9 bases from V and 5 from J; bases not matched to a gene: 8. The CDR3 is 16 residues long. Germline loops: CDR1 LNHDA, CDR2 SQIVND (reference sequence). The CDR3 sequence: CASSPTSGGATGELFF. In nucleotides, the CDR3 is TGTGCCAGCTCTCCGACTAGCGGGGGGGCAACCGGGGAGCTGTTTTTT. Based on the CDR3 plus reference TRBV19 and TRBJ2-2, the full variable domain is DGGITQSPKYLFRKEGQNVTLSCEQNLNHDAMYWYRQDPGQGLRLIYYSQIVNDFQKGDIAEGYSVSREKKESFPLTVTSAQKNPTAFYLCASSPTSGGATGELFFGEGSRLTVL.

The chain couples TRBV12-5 to TRBJ2-1; possibly TRBD1 for D (7 bases). The germline V gene encodes CDR1 LGHNT and CDR2 FRNRAP. This CDR3 contains 15 residues. V lost 2 bases and J 6 bases, leaving 14 bases between the germline ends. The CDR3 reads CASGLWAGGGNEQFF. The CDR3 nucleotides read TGTGCTAGTGGTTTGTGGGCAGGGGGAGGCAATGAGCAGTTCTTC. Combining the CDR3 with reference TRBV12-5 and TRBJ2-1 gives the whole variable domain DARVTQTPRHKVTEMGQEVTMRCQPILGHNTVFWYRQTMMQGLELLAYFRNRAPLDDSGMPKDRFSAEMPDATLATLKIQPSEPRDSAVYFCASGLWAGGGNEQFFGPGTRLTVL.

On this clone: A junction end diverges from the germline sequence, so it may reflect a read error. In nucleotides, the CDR3 is TGTGCCGTCAGACAGGGGGACTATGGCTACACCTTC. This encodes CAVRQGDYGYTF. This chain joins TRBV10-3 and TRBJ1-2; 9 bases map to TRBD1. Germline CDR1 is ENHRY and CDR2 is SYGVKD. This CDR3 has 12 residues.

CDR3 coding DNA: TGCAGCGCCAGACCTGACAGATTTGAAGCTTTCTTT. This encodes CSARPDRFEAFF. The rearrangement uses TRBV29-1 and TRBJ1-1; D possibly corresponds to TRBD1 (5 bases). Trimming removed 7 bases from V and 7 bases from J, with 16 bases in between. The CDR3 extends over 12 amino acids. Germline lookup yields CDR1 SQVTM and CDR2 ANQGSEA. Complete variable domain (other parts from reference TRBV29-1 and TRBJ1-1): SAVISQKPSRDICQRGTSLTIQCQVDSQVTMMFWYRQQPGQSLTLIATANQGSEATYESGFVIDKFPISRPNLTFSTLTVSNMSPEDSSIYLCSARPDRFEAFFGQGTRLTVV.

The chain recombines TRBV7-2 with TRBJ2-3; 8 nucleotides align to TRBD2. The CDR3 spans 16 residues. Germline V gene lookup returns CDR1 SGHTA and CDR2 FQGNSA. Trimming removed 3 bases from V and 3 bases from J; junction bases left unmatched: 8. The DNA for the CDR3 is TGTGCCAGCAGCTTGGCGGGACTAGGAACGACAGATACGCAGTATTTT. Translation gives CASSLAGLGTTDTQYF.

The chain couples TRBV5-1 to TRBJ2-3; 8 bases are shared with TRBD1. CDR3 length: 18 amino acids. Germline-derived CDR1 and CDR2 are SGHRS and YFSETQ. The J segment lost 4 bases and the V segment lost 3 bases, leaving 16 bases of the junction unmatched. The CDR3 region is CASSSWRTGTGTSDTQYF. For the CDR3, the DNA is TGCGCCAGCAGCTCGTGGAGGACCGGGACAGGAACATCAGATACGCAGTATTTT.

A few counts support this clone. For the CDR3, the DNA is TGTGCCAGCGGCGACATAACCGGGGAGCTGTTTTTT. As protein: CASGDITGELFF. The chain employs TRBV3-1 (or the pseudogene TRBV3-2) and TRBJ2-2; no reliable D call. Trimming pared 8 bases from V and 5 bases from J, leaving 9 bases between. Germline V gives CDR1 LGHDT, CDR2 YNNKEL (reference sequence). This CDR3 is 12 amino acids long.

This clone was observed a single time. This chain uses TRBV3-1 (or the pseudogene TRBV3-2) with TRBJ1-1, with D possibly matching TRBD1 (5 bases). Trimming cost V 2 bases and J 5 bases, with 15 bases left between them. CDR3 length: 15 amino acids. Germline V gives CDR1 LGHDT, CDR2 YNNKEL (reference sequence). The CDR3 protein is CASSQNAGGGTEAFF. The CDR3 DNA sequence: TGTGCCAGCAGCCAAAATGCGGGGGGGGGTACTGAAGCTTTCTTT.

The CDR3 spells CAITRDRAGDGYTF. CDR3 DNA: TGTGCCATCACCAGGGACAGGGCAGGGGATGGCTACACCTTC. V and J are TRBV10-3 and TRBJ1-2; 9 bases line up with TRBD1. V dropped 7 bases and J dropped 6; count of bases not matched to a gene: 9. The CDR3 has 14 residues. Per germline, CDR1 ENHRY and CDR2 SYGVKD.